Listed below are T cell receptor beta chains from one sample, sequenced in a study of blood T cells in healthy people across ages. Each CDR3 protein gets one entry after TCRdb re-called the 5' RACE reads with MiXCR. This table holds some 1.8 million distinct CDR3 sequences, about two fifths found once. Material for sequencing was blood. The receptors here all came from a human donor in good health. The CDR3 runs from the conserved cysteine through the conserved F or W. Each record gives: V gene, J gene, CDR3 protein.

v_gene: TRBV7-6
j_gene: TRBJ2-4
CDR3aa: CASSKGEGEQYF

v_gene: TRBV9
j_gene: TRBJ2-1
CDR3aa: CASSASGGAHEQFF

v_gene: TRBV7-8
j_gene: TRBJ2-2
CDR3aa: CASSRPTGPSTGELFF

v_gene: TRBV20-1
j_gene: TRBJ2-3
CDR3aa: CSARDRPSGMTDTQYF

v_gene: TRBV6-5
j_gene: TRBJ1-2
CDR3aa: CASATTNYGYTF

v_gene: TRBV29-1
j_gene: TRBJ2-1
CDR3aa: CSVEQRTDSPYEQFF

v_gene: TRBV29-1
j_gene: TRBJ1-2
CDR3aa: CSAVTGIHGYTF

v_gene: TRBV6-1
j_gene: TRBJ2-1
CDR3aa: CASSAEYNEQFF

v_gene: TRBV16
j_gene: TRBJ2-7
CDR3aa: CASSPPYGNYGEQYF

v_gene: TRBV29-1
j_gene: TRBJ2-7
CDR3aa: CSVGVNDNEQYF

v_gene: TRBV20-1
j_gene: TRBJ2-1
CDR3aa: CSARGPGQGRFF

v_gene: TRBV20-1
j_gene: TRBJ2-5
CDR3aa: CSATQDGKETQYF

v_gene: TRBV12-3/TRBV12-4
j_gene: TRBJ1-4
CDR3aa: CASRYSGGGTNEKLFF